This passage covers 25 T cell receptor beta chains from one sample sequenced in a study of CD8 T cells in ankylosing spondylitis (TCRdb year 2017). No antigens are known for them. The receptor library was made with 5' RACE. Instrument used: Illumina HiSeq 2500. Clones were called with MiXCR by TCRdb after fastp trimmed the public reads at Q25, and only in-frame beta chains were retained. Every entry covers one CDR3 protein and lists the most common genes and DNA from its rows. A total of some 400,000 distinct CDR3 sequences appear in this sample, around 22% of them only once. The top ten clones comprise about 17% of the sample. Paper-wide results and their limitations: A TCR beta motif of fewer than 10 highly homologous amino acid variants appeared characteristic of blood from ankylosing spondylitis patients.

Material for sequencing was blood, either unsorted or a sorted T cell fraction (not recorded which). The receptors derive from a male donor with ankylosing spondylitis.

The J gene is TRBJ2-5, the V gene TRBV11-2; 10 positions match TRBD2. The CDR3 loop spans 16 amino acids. J was trimmed by 1 base and V by 2 bases; bases with no gene match: 4. The germline V gene has CDR1 SGHAT and CDR2 FQNNGV. DNA for the CDR3: TGTGCCAGCAGCTTAACAGCGGGAGGGTTCCAAGAGACCCAGTACTTC. This gives the protein CASSLTAGGFQETQYF.

A few counts support this clonotype. The rearrangement joins TRBV2 to TRBJ2-2, with D possibly matching TRBD2 (5 bases). With 3 bases removed from V and 4 bases from J, the gap between germline ends came to 12 bases. Germline CDR1 and CDR2: SNHLY and FYNNEI. The CDR3 extends over 15 amino acids. The CDR3 spells CASSEGSGSTGELFF. The CDR3 coding sequence is TGTGCCAGCAGTGAGGGGAGCGGAAGCACCGGGGAGCTGTTTTTT.

The chain couples TRBV5-1 to TRBJ2-7; D ambiguous. The CDR3 totals 14 residues. The germline V and J ends were trimmed by 2 bases and 2 bases, with 11 bases remaining between them. From germline, CDR1 is SGHRS and CDR2 YFSETQ. CDR3 sequence (DNA): TGCGCCAGCAGCTTCGACACAGCGACCTACGAGCAGTACTTC. Protein product: CASSFDTATYEQYF.

This clonotype was counted a few times. The chain combines TRBV3-1 with TRBJ2-7; D unclear. The germline V gene has CDR1 LGHDT and CDR2 YNNKEL (reference sequence). The CDR3 spans 15 residues. V was clipped by 4 bases and J by 0 bases, with 13 bases between them. CDR3 amino acids: CASSPAFRTSYEQYF. The CDR3 nucleotides read TGTGCCAGCAGCCCCGCTTTTCGGACCTCCTACGAGCAGTACTTC.

This clonotype has a handful of counts. J is TRBJ1-1 and V is TRBV11-3; the D is unclear. V lost 2 bases and J 6 bases, leaving 10 bases between the germline ends. The CDR3 loop spans 13 amino acids. CDR1 is SGHNT and CDR2 is YENEEA in the germline V gene. The CDR3 here is CASSLMGGPEAFF. The CDR3 DNA reads as TGTGCCAGCAGCTTAATGGGAGGCCCTGAAGCTTTCTTT.

This clonotype was picked up many times. V gene TRBV7-9 combines with J gene TRBJ2-1; 15 nucleotides align to TRBD2. Germline V gene lookup returns CDR1 SEHNR and CDR2 FQNEAQ (reference sequence). After removal of 5 bases from V and 9 bases from J, the junction contained 5 bases not matched to a gene. This CDR3 is 15 amino acids long. The CDR3 region is CASSPRTSGRGEQFF. In nucleotides, the CDR3 is TGTGCCAGCAGCCCACGGACTAGCGGGAGGGGTGAGCAGTTCTTC. The full variable domain, in which reference TRBV7-9 and TRBJ2-1 provide the parts outside the CDR3, is DTGVSQNPRHKITKRGQNVTFRCDPISEHNRLYWYRQTLGQGPEFLTYFQNEAQLEKSRLLSDRFSAERPKGSFSTLEIQRTEQGDSAMYLCASSPRTSGRGEQFFGPGTRLTVL.

This clonotype was seen a few times. The V and J genes are TRBV7-8 and TRBJ1-4; maybe TRBD1 (6 bases). Germline V gives CDR1 SGHVS, CDR2 FQNEAQ. V lost 5 bases and J lost 8, with 15 bases in between. CDR3 length equals 14 residues. The CDR3 bases are TGTGCCAGCAGCGCAACAGGGATCGGAGAAAAACTGTTTTTT. Protein product: CASSATGIGEKLFF.

This clonotype was picked up a small number of times. This chain links TRBV3-1 with TRBJ2-3; 10 bases map to TRBD2. Germline V gene data show CDR1 as LGHDT and CDR2 as YNNKEL (reference sequence). V lost 2 bases to trimming and J lost 6 bases; unmatched junction nucleotides: 8. The CDR3 length is 16 residues. CDR3 protein: CASSQSGLAGADTQYF. DNA of the CDR3: TGTGCCAGCAGCCAAAGTGGGCTAGCGGGAGCGGATACGCAGTATTTT.

This chain links TRBV24-1 with TRBJ2-3; the match to TRBD2 covers 10 bases. V shed 9 bases and J 1 base; nucleotides not matched to a gene: 6. The CDR3 length is 15 residues. Germline lookup yields CDR1 KGHDR and CDR2 SFDVKD. DNA of the CDR3: TGTGCCACCGCTAGCGGGAGAGGGCGCACAGATACGCAGTATTTT. It specifies CATASGRGRTDTQYF.

The rearrangement uses TRBV5-5 and TRBJ1-2; a weak D match, TRBD1 (5 bases). CDR1 and CDR2 (germline): SGHKS, YYEKEE (reference sequence). Trimming took off 4 bases at V and 8 bases at J, with 21 bases between the two ends. This CDR3 is built from 15 residues. CDR3 nucleotide sequence: TGTGCCAGCAGCCTAAGCGGGGCGTCTGTCTGGGGCTACACCTTC. This gives the protein CASSLSGASVWGYTF.

This chain links TRBV20-1 with TRBJ2-7; D is unclear. V lost 5 bases, J lost 1 base, and 15 bases lay in between. The CDR3 runs to 14 residues. Germline-derived CDR1 and CDR2 are DFQATT and SNEGSKA (reference sequence). CDR3 coding DNA: TGCAGTGCTGGACGCCCTGCTAGATCCTACGAGCAGTACTTC. Encoded protein: CSAGRPARSYEQYF.

This clonotype has more than one count but fewer than ten. The chain couples TRBV19 to TRBJ1-1; D is unclear. CDR1 and CDR2 from the germline V gene are LNHDA and SQIVND (reference sequence). CDR3 length equals 16 residues. Trimming took off 5 bases at V and 0 bases at J, with 16 bases between the two ends. The CDR3 sequence: CASSYLVEGVNTEAFF. The CDR3 region has the DNA TGTGCCAGTAGTTACCTGGTCGAGGGTGTGAACACTGAAGCTTTCTTT.

In this sample, this clonotype turned up a few times. This chain uses TRBV12-3 or TRBV12-4 with TRBJ1-5; D ambiguous. This CDR3 is built from 13 residues. Deletions cut 5 bases from V and 4 bases from J, with 9 bases between. The CDR3 loop is CASSPGRNQPQHF. CDR3 DNA: TGTGCCAGCAGTCCGGGCCGTAATCAGCCCCAGCATTTT.

The chain is built from TRBV7-6 and TRBJ1-6; D perhaps matches TRBD1 (5 bases). Trimming left V 3 bases short and J 15 bases short, with 12 bases between. The CDR3 has 12 residues. Germline CDR1 is SGHVS and CDR2 is FNYEAQ. CDR3 region: CASSFVLGVLHF. CDR3 DNA: TGTGCCAGCAGCTTTGTTTTAGGGGTCCTCCACTTT.

The count of this clonotype is one. A much bigger clone sits one base away, suggesting this may be a read error. The chain links TRBV24-1 to TRBJ2-2, with TRBD1 matching 8 bases. Germline loops: CDR1 KGHDR, CDR2 SFDVKD. The CDR3 length is 15 residues. CDR3 nucleotide sequence: TGTGCCACCAGTGACCCCGGACAGGGCACCGGGGAGCTGGTTTTT. Translation gives CATSDPGQGTGELVF.

The chain joins TRBV11-2 to TRBJ2-5, with 7 bases aligning to TRBD1. After removal of 2 bases from V and 0 bases from J, the junction contained 18 bases not matched to a gene. Germline V gene data show CDR1 as SGHAT and CDR2 as FQNNGV. The CDR3 covers 20 residues. This chain's CDR3 is CASSLSRDSYSPPDQETQYF. CDR3 in DNA: TGTGCCAGCAGCTTATCCCGGGACAGCTACTCTCCACCCGACCAAGAGACCCAGTACTTC.

This clonotype was seen only a few times. The chain couples TRBV3-1 to TRBJ2-1, with 8 bases that match TRBD2. This CDR3 spans 15 amino acids. Germline values: CDR1 LGHDT, CDR2 YNNKEL (reference sequence). With V trimmed by 1 base and J by 5 bases, 4 bases remained unmatched. In DNA form, the CDR3 reads TGTGCCAGCAGCCAAGCTTCGACTAGCGACAATGAGCAGTTCTTC. It is translated as CASSQASTSDNEQFF.

The CDR3 protein is CASSLLALGETQYF. The CDR3 DNA is TGTGCCAGCAGCTTGCTAGCTCTGGGAGAGACCCAGTACTTC. The chain combines TRBV5-5 with TRBJ2-5; TRBD2 might be the D (5 bases). Trimming stripped 1 base from V and 4 bases from J, with 11 bases between. The CDR3 extends over 14 amino acids. Germline values: CDR1 SGHKS, CDR2 YYEKEE (reference sequence).

This clonotype was observed a handful of times. The V call is TRBV9, the J call TRBJ1-2; possible D gene TRBD1, 6 bases. From germline, CDR1 is SGDLS and CDR2 YYNGEE. The germline V and J ends were trimmed by 3 bases and 1 base, with 13 bases remaining between them. The CDR3 runs 15 residues. The CDR3 is CASSAYRAVNYGYTF. The CDR3 region has the DNA TGTGCCAGCAGCGCTTACAGGGCTGTTAACTATGGCTACACCTTC.

The chain is built from TRBV20-1 and TRBJ1-5; D perhaps matches TRBD1 (5 bases). Trimming left V 3 bases short and J 7 bases short, with 13 bases between. Germline V gene data show CDR1 as DFQATT and CDR2 as SNEGSKA (reference sequence). The length of the CDR3 is 13 residues. The CDR3 region is CSASDSSIQPQHF. DNA of the CDR3: TGCAGTGCTAGCGACAGCTCCATCCAGCCCCAGCATTTT.

This clonotype was observed a few times. V gene TRBV6-1 combines with J gene TRBJ1-5; 7 bases are a match to TRBD1. The CDR3 spans 15 residues. V gave up 8 bases and J gave up 0 bases; unmatched junction bases: 7. Per germline, CDR1 MNHNS and CDR2 SASEGT. CDR3 coding DNA: TGTGCCAGCCGAACTACAGGGGTTAGCAATCAGCCCCAGCATTTT. Its translation is CASRTTGVSNQPQHF.

This clonotype was counted many times. The gene calls are TRBV10-3 and TRBJ2-1; D remains unclear. CDR1 and CDR2 from the germline V gene are ENHRY and SYGVKD. The CDR3 is made up of 11 amino acids. Trimming pared 3 bases from V and 10 bases from J, leaving 7 bases between. CDR3 region: CAISDEGEQFF. CDR3 nucleotide sequence: TGTGCCATCAGTGACGAAGGGGAGCAGTTCTTC.

The rearrangement links TRBV2 to TRBJ1-2, with 7 bases fitting TRBD1. CDR3 length: 12 amino acids. The J segment lost 7 bases and the V segment lost 6 bases, leaving 5 bases of the junction unmatched. Germline lookup yields CDR1 SNHLY and CDR2 FYNNEI. Here the CDR3 DNA reads TGTGCCAGCAGAGAGACAGGGCCTGGCTACACCTTC. Its protein product is CASRETGPGYTF.

The V gene is TRBV4-1, the J gene TRBJ1-5, with unresolved D. Germline values: CDR1 MGHRA, CDR2 YSYEKL. V was trimmed by 1 base and J by 5 bases, leaving 9 bases between them. The CDR3 is made up of 14 amino acids. CDR3 coding DNA: TGCGCCAGCAGCCAAGTTGGCCAGTATCAGCCCCAGCATTTT. Protein product: CASSQVGQYQPQHF.

CDR3 coding DNA: TGTGCCAGCAGCTTGGGAGGGGTTCAGCCCCAGCATTTT. Its protein product is CASSLGGVQPQHF. V usage is TRBV5-5 and J usage is TRBJ1-5; maybe TRBD1 (5 bases). The CDR3 loop spans 13 amino acids. The V and J ends lost 0 bases and 6 bases respectively, with 7 bases between them. Germline V gives CDR1 SGHKS, CDR2 YYEKEE (reference sequence).